This passage covers 18 T cell receptor beta chains from one sample sequenced in a study of blood T cell repertoires in COVID-19. This table comes from immunoSEQ multiplex PCR, and its TCRdb copy is limited to in-frame clones, with some not included. Of more than 140,000 clones listed, around 88% are singletons. Material for sequencing was peripheral blood. These receptors were taken from a woman in her sixties with acute or convalescent COVID-19.

This chain joins TRBV7-2 and TRBJ2-5, with TRBD2 as a possible D gene (5 bases). CDR1 SGHTA and CDR2 FQGNSA come from the germline V gene. V was pared by 5 bases and J by 4 bases, with 20 bases between. CDR3 length: 16 amino acids. This CDR3 is CASSQMAGPARETQYF. The CDR3 nucleotides read TGTGCCAGCAGCCAGATGGCGGGTCCAGCCCGAGAGACCCAGTACTTC.

V and J are TRBV6-5 and TRBJ2-7, with TRBD2 identical over 9 bases. The CDR3 totals 15 residues. In germline, CDR1 is MNHEY, CDR2 SVGAGI. With 3 bases clipped from V and 7 bases from J, the junction kept 10 bases outside the gene matches. The CDR3 DNA follows: TGTGCCAGCAGTTATCGGACAGGCGGGGGGGGAGAGCAGTACTTC. Translation: CASSYRTGGGGEQYF.

CDR3 region: CASSSTSGGAADEQFF. The DNA for the CDR3 is TGTGCCAGCAGCTCCACTAGCGGGGGGGCCGCCGATGAGCAGTTCTTC. The chain combines TRBV11-3 with TRBJ2-1, with TRBD2 matching 13 bases. The CDR3 length is 16 residues. J lost 8 bases, V lost 4 bases, and 8 bases had no gene match. CDR1 and CDR2 from the germline V gene are SGHNT and YENEEA.

The chain uses TRBV4-1 and TRBJ2-6; D ambiguous. The V end lost 1 base, the J end lost 14 bases, and 18 bases lay between the germline ends. The CDR3 covers 15 residues. Germline V gene data show CDR1 as MGHRA and CDR2 as YSYEKL. CDR3 bases: TGCGCCAGCAGCCAAGGTCTAGGAGTCGACCCCCTCCTGACTTTC. Translating it yields CASSQGLGVDPLLTF.

The V and J genes are TRBV20-1 and TRBJ1-5; D not resolved. The V gene's germline CDR1 is DFQATT and CDR2 SNEGSKA (reference sequence). The CDR3 contains 11 residues. Trimming removed 3 bases from V and 10 bases from J, with 10 bases in between. CDR3 nucleotides: TGCAGTGCTAGGGGCCCTGGCCCCCAGCATTTT. Translating it yields CSARGPGPQHF.

This clone was picked up one time. The chain carries TRBV7-8 and TRBJ1-2; D gene uncertain. V was pared by 1 base and J by 4 bases, with 13 bases between. The germline gives CDR1 SGHVS, CDR2 FQNEAQ. The length of the CDR3 is 15 residues. CDR3 nucleotide sequence: TGTGCCAGCAGCTTAGAGACCAGACCGGGCTATGGCTACACCTTC. It specifies CASSLETRPGYGYTF.

The chain uses TRBV19 and TRBJ1-1, with unresolved D. V was pared by 0 bases and J by 10 bases, with 12 bases between. Per germline, CDR1 LNHDA and CDR2 SQIVND (reference sequence). CDR3 length equals 13 residues. This CDR3 is CASSIDQQLRAFF. The CDR3 coding sequence is TGTGCCAGTAGTATAGATCAACAGTTGAGAGCTTTCTTT. The whole variable domain, filled in from reference TRBV19 and TRBJ1-1, reads DGGITQSPKYLFRKEGQNVTLSCEQNLNHDAMYWYRQDPGQGLRLIYYSQIVNDFQKGDIAEGYSVSREKKESFPLTVTSAQKNPTAFYLCASSIDQQLRAFFGQGTRLTVV.

The chain combines TRBV19 with TRBJ1-4; TRBD1 aligns across 8 bases. Trimming took 7 bases from V and 3 from J; bases not matched to a gene: 7. This CDR3 is built from 15 residues. Germline V gives CDR1 LNHDA, CDR2 SQIVND (reference sequence). The CDR3 spells CASTQQGVANEKLFF. The CDR3 DNA reads as TGTGCCAGTACCCAACAGGGGGTGGCTAATGAAAAACTGTTTTTT. The full variable domain, rest sourced from reference TRBV19 and TRBJ1-4, is DGGITQSPKYLFRKEGQNVTLSCEQNLNHDAMYWYRQDPGQGLRLIYYSQIVNDFQKGDIAEGYSVSREKKESFPLTVTSAQKNPTAFYLCASTQQGVANEKLFFGSGTQLSVL.

This clone was detected a few times. This chain joins TRBV30 and TRBJ1-3, with 8 bases fitting TRBD1. The length of the CDR3 is 15 residues. The V gene's germline CDR1 is GTSNPN and CDR2 SVGIG (reference sequence). J gave up 2 bases and V 3 bases, and 6 bases lay outside the gene matches. The CDR3 DNA reads TGTGCCTGGAGGAAGGGGACAGGAGCTGGAAACACCATATATTTT. This sequence encodes CAWRKGTGAGNTIYF.

In its sample, this clone was seen once. The chain has TRBV13 and TRBJ1-1; 7 bases fit TRBD1. The CDR3 is 15 residues long. The ends lost 5 bases at V and 4 bases at J; junction bases unmatched: 10. CDR1 and CDR2 (germline): PRHDT, FYEKMQ (reference sequence). This CDR3 is CASSPQGGGATEAFF. CDR3 in DNA: TGTGCCAGCAGCCCCCAGGGGGGAGGTGCCACTGAAGCTTTCTTT.

This clone was detected only once. CDR3 sequence reads: CASSPRGGAVYEQYF. In nucleotides, the CDR3 is TGTGCCAGCAGCCCCAGAGGGGGCGCTGTCTACGAGCAGTACTTC. The chain joins TRBV7-9 to TRBJ2-7; 7 nucleotides line up with TRBD1. Germline-derived CDR1 and CDR2 are SEHNR and FQNEAQ (reference sequence). The CDR3 runs to 15 residues. V lost 5 bases and J lost 3; bases outside the gene matches: 10.

This chain's CDR3 is CASRVDRANNSPLHF. The CDR3 DNA reads as TGTGCCAGCAGGGTTGACAGGGCCAACAATTCACCCCTCCACTTT. V gene TRBV6-5 combines with J gene TRBJ1-6, with 7 bases that match TRBD1. Germline assignment: CDR1 MNHEY and CDR2 SVGAGI. The CDR3 is 15 residues long. The V gene end was trimmed by 6 bases and the J gene end by 7 bases; junction bases not matched to a gene: 9.

The rearrangement links TRBV28 to TRBJ2-5; TRBD1 agrees at 9 bases. CDR3 length: 16 amino acids. The V segment lost 5 bases and the J segment 1 base; nucleotides outside the gene matches: 8. CDR1 is MDHEN, CDR2 SYDVKM, per germline. DNA of the CDR3: TGTGCCAGCAGTAAAGCCGGGACAGGGACCCAAGAGACCCAGTACTTC. Protein product: CASSKAGTGTQETQYF.

The CDR3 loop is CASSPTSGVAYEQYF. CDR3 nucleotide sequence: TGTGCCAGCAGCCCGACGTCGGGGGTCGCCTACGAGCAGTACTTC. The chain couples TRBV7-9 to TRBJ2-7; tentative D call: TRBD2 (6 bases). The germline V gene encodes CDR1 SEHNR and CDR2 FQNEAQ (reference sequence). The CDR3 runs to 15 residues. Trimming took 5 bases from V and 2 from J, leaving 16 bases between them.

This clone was seen once. The CDR3 sequence: CASSDSPFLQGATYEQYF. The CDR3 DNA sequence: TGCGCCAGCAGTGATTCGCCTTTTCTACAGGGGGCAACCTACGAGCAGTACTTC. The V call is TRBV10-2, the J call TRBJ2-7; 9 nucleotides agree with TRBD1. Per the germline V gene, CDR1 is WSHSY and CDR2 is SAAADI. The CDR3 extends over 18 amino acids. V lost 3 bases to trimming and J lost 2 bases; unmatched junction nucleotides: 14.

The rearrangement joins TRBV5-5 to TRBJ1-2; 9 bases align to TRBD1. V was pared by 2 bases and J by 3 bases, with 2 bases of the junction left unmatched. Per the germline V gene, CDR1 is SGHKS and CDR2 is YYEKEE (reference sequence). This CDR3 has 14 residues. This chain's CDR3 is CASSFRDRDYGYTF. CDR3 sequence (DNA): TGTGCCAGCAGCTTCCGGGACAGGGACTATGGCTACACCTTC.

This clone has just a few counts. V and J are TRBV9 and TRBJ2-2; D is perhaps TRBD1 (6 bases). The CDR3 runs to 16 residues. V was shortened by 7 bases and J by 6 bases, with 22 bases between the two germline ends. CDR1 is SGDLS and CDR2 is YYNGEE in the germline V gene. CDR3 bases: TGTGCCAGCCAAGCGTGGTCCGGGACAAAGGCCGGGGAGCTGTTTTTT. Residues: CASQAWSGTKAGELFF.

This clone was seen a few times. The chain recombines TRBV28 with TRBJ1-6, with D perhaps matching TRBD1 (5 bases). The germline CDR1 and CDR2 sequences are MDHEN and SYDVKM. The germline V and J ends were trimmed by 3 bases and 0 bases, with 6 bases remaining between them. This CDR3 is 15 amino acids long. In nucleotides, the CDR3 is TGTGCCAGCAGTTTCACAGGCTCCTATAATTCACCCCTCCACTTT. It specifies CASSFTGSYNSPLHF.